A single sample is the source of the 22 T cell receptor beta chains below, sequenced in a study of T cell responses to AZD1222 COVID-19 vaccine. Generated by immunoSEQ multiplex PCR, the TCRdb table keeps only in-frame clones and is missing some. The sample carries tens of thousands of clones, over 75% recorded once. The sample was peripheral blood, taken on day 0 of AZD1222 vaccination. These receptors originate from an adult in good health.

The chain couples TRBV7-6 to TRBJ2-3; 14 bases match TRBD2. This CDR3 is built from 18 residues. Germline loops: CDR1 SGHVS, CDR2 FNYEAQ. The V gene end was trimmed by 5 bases and the J gene end by 1 base; junction bases not matched to a gene: 8. The CDR3 sequence is CASSPTGTSGGRTDTQYF. The CDR3 region has the DNA TGTGCCAGCAGCCCGACCGGGACTAGCGGGGGTCGCACAGATACGCAGTATTTT.

The chain recombines TRBV29-1 with TRBJ2-3; D remains ambiguous. Germline V gives CDR1 SQVTM, CDR2 ANQGSEA. The CDR3 extends over 13 amino acids. Trimming cost V 1 base and J 1 base, with 6 bases left between them. The chain's CDR3 is CSVEGAGTDTQYF. The CDR3, as DNA: TGCAGCGTTGAAGGGGCCGGCACAGATACGCAGTATTTT.

The chain couples TRBV5-6 to TRBJ1-1; D uncertain. V shed 3 bases and J shed 5 bases, with 8 bases lying between them. The V gene's germline CDR1 is SGHDT and CDR2 YYEEEE. This CDR3 has 12 residues. CDR3 region: CASSSGRTEAFF. CDR3 DNA sequence: TGTGCCAGCAGCTCCGGCCGGACTGAAGCTTTCTTT. The full variable domain, with the rest looked up from reference TRBV5-6 and TRBJ1-1, is DAGVTQSPTHLIKTRGQQVTLRCSPKSGHDTVSWYQQALGQGPQFIFQYYEEEERQRGNFPDRFSGHQFPNYSSELNVNALLLGDSALYLCASSSGRTEAFFGQGTRLTVV.

This clone appeared a few times. The chain has TRBV25-1 and TRBJ1-4, with TRBD1 as a possible D gene (5 bases). V shed 7 bases and J shed 7 bases, with 16 bases lying between them. Germline values: CDR1 MGHDK, CDR2 SYGVNS. The CDR3 spans 14 residues. The CDR3 loop is CASNQGADREKLFF. The DNA for the CDR3 is TGTGCCAGCAACCAAGGGGCGGATCGTGAAAAACTGTTTTTT.

On this clone itself: Other DNA sequences in this specimen translate into the identical CDR3. This chain uses TRBV6-6 with TRBJ2-5; no firm D call. CDR3 size: 13 residues. V lost 2 bases, J lost 5 bases, and 9 bases lay in between. Germline CDR1 MNHNY, CDR2 SVGAGI (reference sequence). DNA for the CDR3: TGTGCCAGCAGTTACCGCGACGGGGAGACCCAGTACTTC. Its protein is CASSYRDGETQYF.

The gene calls are TRBV19 and TRBJ1-4, with TRBD1 identical over 10 bases. CDR3 length: 14 amino acids. Unmatched junction bases numbered 6, after V lost 7 bases and J lost 7 bases. Germline V gene sequence: CDR1 LNHDA, CDR2 SQIVND (reference sequence). CDR3 loop: CASMRRQGAEKLFF. CDR3 in DNA: TGTGCCAGTATGAGACGACAGGGGGCTGAAAAACTGTTTTTT.

This clone occurred a few times. V and J are TRBV5-1 and TRBJ2-5; 9 bases map to TRBD1. V was pared by 3 bases and J by 5 bases, with 11 bases of the junction left unmatched. The length of the CDR3 is 16 residues. Germline V CDR1 and CDR2: SGHRS, YFSETQ. CDR3: CASSSTGTGWTETQYF. CDR3 sequence (DNA): TGCGCCAGCAGCTCTACCGGGACAGGGTGGACGGAGACCCAGTACTTC.

V and J are TRBV27 and TRBJ2-7, with TRBD2 identical over 7 bases. CDR3 length: 14 amino acids. Losses at the gene ends were 9 bases for V and 5 bases for J; bases not matched to a gene: 13. CDR1 and CDR2 from the germline V gene are MNHEY and SMNVEV (reference sequence). The CDR3 nucleotides read TGTGCCAGTCACCCTCCGGGGGGTAGAAACGAGCAGTACTTC. Its translation: CASHPPGGRNEQYF.

On this clone: At one of its ends the junction is not consistent with the germline gene, which may arise from a read error. This chain links TRBV7-7 with TRBJ2-2, with 9 bases that match TRBD2. Germline CDR1 is SSHAT and CDR2 is FNYEAQ (reference sequence). The CDR3 contains 14 residues. The CDR3 DNA sequence: TGTGCTAGCAGCTTAGCGGGGGACACCGGGGAGCTGTTTTTT. Protein product: CASSLAGDTGELFF.

The chain recombines TRBV7-9 with TRBJ1-4; 11 bases fit TRBD1. Germline CDR1 and CDR2: SEHNR and FQNEAQ (reference sequence). The CDR3 contains 14 residues. The junction had 3 bases not matched to a gene; V was cut back by 4 bases and J by 8 bases. The CDR3 here is CASSSGQGGEKLFF. For the CDR3, the DNA is TGTGCCAGCAGCTCGGGACAGGGGGGAGAAAAACTGTTTTTT.

The V call is TRBV5-1, the J call TRBJ1-2; D remains ambiguous. Germline loops: CDR1 SGHRS, CDR2 YFSETQ. The CDR3 has 16 amino acids. V lost 0 bases, J lost 7 bases, and 19 bases lay in between. DNA of the CDR3: TGCGCCAGCAGCTTGGAATTTCGAGCTTTTGGAGTTGGCTACACCTTC. The encoded protein is CASSLEFRAFGVGYTF.

The chain joins TRBV27 to TRBJ1-4, with TRBD1 matching 9 bases. The CDR3 covers 14 residues. Germline values: CDR1 MNHEY, CDR2 SMNVEV (reference sequence). Trimming took 5 bases from V and 4 from J; bases not matched to a gene: 2. This CDR3 reads CASSDRGGNEKLFF. CDR3 bases: TGTGCCAGCAGTGACAGGGGGGGTAATGAAAAACTGTTTTTT.

This sequence joins TRBV9 and TRBJ2-7; perhaps TRBD2 as D (6 bases). Trimming cost V 4 bases and J 6 bases, with 14 bases left between them. Germline loops: CDR1 SGDLS, CDR2 YYNGEE. The CDR3 sequence is 13 residues long. Here the CDR3 DNA reads TGTGCCAGCAGCTCCGTGAGGGGAGGCGAGCAGTACTTC. Residues: CASSSVRGGEQYF. The full variable domain, its missing parts supplied by reference TRBV9 and TRBJ2-7, is DSGVTQTPKHLITATGQRVTLRCSPRSGDLSVYWYQQSLDQGLQFLIQYYNGEERAKGNILERFSAQQFPDLHSELNLSSLELGDSALYFCASSSVRGGEQYFGPGTRLTVT.

The chain joins TRBV2 to TRBJ1-6; TRBD1 matches 8 bases. Germline V gene data show CDR1 as SNHLY and CDR2 as FYNNEI. The CDR3 length is 15 residues. J was trimmed by 7 bases and V by 7 bases; bases with no gene match: 9. The CDR3 sequence: CASTIGQGGNSPLHF. The CDR3 DNA reads as TGTGCCAGCACCATCGGACAGGGAGGGAATTCACCCCTCCACTTT.

This chain connects TRBV10-3 to TRBJ2-6, with D perhaps assigned TRBD1 or TRBD2 (6 bases each). Per germline, CDR1 ENHRY and CDR2 SYGVKD. Trimming took 6 bases from V and 4 from J, leaving 16 bases between them. CDR3 length equals 16 residues. The CDR3: CAISREGGEGANVLTF. DNA for the CDR3: TGTGCCATCAGCCGAGAGGGGGGCGAAGGGGCCAACGTCCTGACTTTC.

J is TRBJ1-6 and V is TRBV28, with D possibly being TRBD1 (6 bases). The V gene's germline CDR1 is MDHEN and CDR2 SYDVKM. V lost 7 bases and J 0 bases, leaving 10 bases between the germline ends. The CDR3 totals 15 residues. CDR3 in amino acids: CASIGGSSYNSPLHF. For the CDR3, the DNA is TGTGCCAGCATAGGGGGGAGCTCCTATAATTCACCCCTCCACTTT. The full variable domain, its missing parts supplied by reference TRBV28 and TRBJ1-6, is DVKVTQSSRYLVKRTGEKVFLECVQDMDHENMFWYRQDPGLGLRLIYFSYDVKMKEKGDIPEGYSVSREKKERFSLILESASTNQTSMYLCASIGGSSYNSPLHFGNGTRLTVT.

The rearrangement links TRBV3-1 (or the pseudogene TRBV3-2) to TRBJ2-2, with a weak D call TRBD1 (7 bases). V was pared by 5 bases and J by 4 bases, with 14 bases between. The CDR3 sequence is 15 residues long. In germline, CDR1 is LGHDT, CDR2 YNNKEL (reference sequence). The CDR3 coding sequence is TGTGCCAGCAGCTTGCGACAGGGAGGCACCGGGGAGCTGTTTTTT. The encoded protein is CASSLRQGGTGELFF.

This sequence joins TRBV13 and TRBJ2-1, with D tentatively TRBD1 or TRBD2 (5 bases each). The CDR3 contains 16 residues. V dropped 5 bases and J dropped 8 bases, with 22 bases sitting between them. CDR1 is PRHDT, CDR2 FYEKMQ, per germline (reference sequence). This chain's CDR3 is CASSVRGIQGLHEQFF. Written as DNA, the CDR3 is TGTGCCAGCAGCGTAAGAGGGATTCAGGGCCTCCATGAGCAGTTCTTC.

V usage is TRBV2 and J usage is TRBJ1-6; D call uncertain. The CDR3 consists of 13 residues. Germline CDR1 SNHLY, CDR2 FYNNEI. V lost 8 bases, J lost 8 bases, and 13 bases lay in between. CDR3 protein: CASRRQLDSPLHF. DNA of the CDR3: TGTGCCAGCCGTCGGCAGTTGGATTCACCCCTCCACTTT.

The chain is built from TRBV5-1 and TRBJ2-1; D unclear. V lost 4 bases and J 2 bases, leaving 10 bases between the germline ends. This CDR3 is 14 amino acids long. The germline V gene encodes CDR1 SGHRS and CDR2 YFSETQ. The CDR3 sequence: CASSPDTTYNEQFF. CDR3 sequence (DNA): TGCGCCAGCAGCCCAGACACGACCTACAATGAGCAGTTCTTC.

This rearrangement joins TRBV15 to TRBJ1-5; tentatively, D is TRBD1 (6 bases). CDR1 is LNHNV, CDR2 YYDKDF, per germline (reference sequence). The CDR3 runs to 16 residues. V lost 4 bases to trimming and J lost 4 bases, with 17 bases between them. The CDR3 sequence is CATSNRAGATNQPQHF. CDR3 in DNA: TGTGCCACCAGCAATCGGGCAGGGGCTACGAATCAGCCCCAGCATTTT.

This clone was recorded once. The chain links TRBV5-6 to TRBJ2-7; 10 bases agree with TRBD1. Losses at the gene ends were 0 bases for V and 2 bases for J; bases not matched to a gene: 2. The CDR3 covers 15 residues. From germline, CDR1 is SGHDT and CDR2 YYEEEE. DNA of the CDR3: TGTGCCAGCAGCTTGGGTGGGACAGGGGCCTACGAGCAGTACTTC. It codes for CASSLGGTGAYEQYF.